The clone carrying this T cell receptor beta chain came up a few times. The entry originates in a study of blood T cell repertoires in COVID-19. This table comes from immunoSEQ multiplex PCR, and its TCRdb copy is limited to in-frame clones, with some not included. Among some 150,000 clones listed, roughly 80% were seen once. CDR3 length: 14 residues. The germline gives CDR1 MNHEY, CDR2 SMNVEV (reference sequence). Trimming took off 6 bases at V and 5 bases at J, with 16 bases between the two ends. Material: peripheral blood. This sequence joins TRBV27 and TRBJ1-2, with TRBD1 as a possible D gene (5 bases). The clonotype was recovered from a woman aged 55-75 years with acute or convalescent COVID-19. The CDR3 nucleotides read TGTGCCAGCAGCCCTCTGGACAAGATTTATGGCTACACCTTC. It yields the protein CASSPLDKIYGYTF.